The 30 T cell receptor beta chains in this list originate from one sample, sequenced in a study of cytomegalovirus exposure and HLA in healthy donors. The PCR ran on 60 Vbeta and 13 Jbeta primers. Here immunoSEQ multiplex PCR was the method, and the copy in TCRdb shows in-frame clones only, minus some. The sample yields more than 200,000 clones, around 80% seen once. The sample consisted of PBMCs. These receptor sequences come from a girl under 10 years old in good health and CMV-seronegative.

This chain links TRBV5-1 with TRBJ1-2; D ambiguous. Germline CDR1 SGHRS, CDR2 YFSETQ. The CDR3 runs 15 residues. Trimming took off 1 base at V and 8 bases at J, with 18 bases between the two ends. The CDR3 reads CASSLNLGRSVGYTF. The DNA for the CDR3 is TGCGCCAGCAGCTTGAATTTGGGGAGGTCCGTGGGCTACACCTTC. Together with reference TRBV5-1 and TRBJ1-2, the CDR3 gives the full variable domain: KAGVTQTPRYLIKTRGQQVTLSCSPISGHRSVSWYQQTPGQGLQFLFEYFSETQRNKGNFPGRFSGRQFSNSRSEMNVSTLELGDSALYLCASSLNLGRSVGYTFGSGTRLTVV.

The chain links TRBV4-1 to TRBJ1-2; 7 positions match TRBD1. The trim removed 0 bases at V and 4 bases at J, leaving 8 bases unmatched. Germline V gene data show CDR1 as MGHRA and CDR2 as YSYEKL. This CDR3 spans 16 amino acids. CDR3 sequence reads: CASSQDPGGRVYGYTF. The CDR3 nucleotides read TGCGCCAGCAGCCAAGATCCAGGGGGACGGGTCTATGGCTACACCTTC.

This clone appeared a single time. The chain recombines TRBV23-1 with TRBJ2-2; TRBD1 might be the D (6 bases). TRBV23-1 is an ORF for which the function is uncertain. The CDR3 sequence is 15 residues long. CDR3 sequence: CASEDSGGNTGELFF. The CDR3, as DNA: TGCGCATCGGAGGACAGTGGGGGAAACACCGGGGAGCTGTTTTTT.

This clone appeared a few times. This chain links TRBV7-2 with TRBJ1-1; 8 nucleotides line up with TRBD1. Trimming took 1 base from V and 3 from J; bases not matched to a gene: 10. The CDR3 is 17 amino acids. The germline V gene encodes CDR1 SGHTA and CDR2 FQGNSA. CDR3 region: CASSLVLSGGEDTEAFF. Written as DNA, the CDR3 is TGTGCCAGCAGCTTAGTGCTGTCAGGGGGCGAGGACACTGAAGCTTTCTTT.

The chain carries TRBV5-1 and TRBJ1-3; the D gene is possibly TRBD1 (5 bases). The germline gives CDR1 SGHRS, CDR2 YFSETQ. V lost 4 bases, J lost 2 bases, and 19 bases lay in between. The CDR3 runs to 17 residues. The CDR3 loop is CASSPGSTGIPGNTIYF. The CDR3 DNA follows: TGCGCCAGCAGCCCAGGCTCTACAGGAATCCCTGGAAACACCATATATTTT.

The J gene is TRBJ1-2, the V gene TRBV29-1; a possible D gene is TRBD1 (5 bases). CDR1 and CDR2 from the germline V gene are SQVTM and ANQGSEA. The CDR3 runs 12 residues. V lost 7 bases and J 4 bases, leaving 13 bases between the germline ends. In DNA, the CDR3 is TGCAGCGGTAGACAGCACCTCTATGGCTACACCTTC. It is translated as CSGRQHLYGYTF.

This clone was counted a few times. The V call is TRBV6-5, the J call TRBJ2-3; D is unclear. Trimming stripped 5 bases from V and 4 bases from J, with 10 bases between. This CDR3 is built from 13 residues. Germline values: CDR1 MNHEY, CDR2 SVGAGI. CDR3 amino acids: CASSRHPADTQYF. The CDR3 DNA reads TGTGCCAGCAGTAGACATCCCGCAGATACGCAGTATTTT.

The chain employs TRBV4-1 and TRBJ2-1, with 10 bases fitting TRBD1. This CDR3 contains 17 residues. V lost 5 bases to trimming and J lost 4 bases; unmatched junction nucleotides: 11. Germline CDR1 reads MGHRA; CDR2 reads YSYEKL. CDR3 DNA sequence: TGCGCCAGCAGCAAAAACGCCGGGACAGGGGATTACAATGAGCAGTTCTTC. It yields the protein CASSKNAGTGDYNEQFF.

The J gene is TRBJ2-2, the V gene TRBV2; TRBD1 agrees at 8 bases. This CDR3 region has 17 residues. Germline trimming cut 2 bases from V and 0 bases from J; bases unmatched to any gene: 5. CDR1 SNHLY and CDR2 FYNNEI come from the germline V gene. CDR3 nucleotide sequence: TGTGCCAGCAGTGAACTTCTCAGGGGGCCGAACACCGGGGAGCTGTTTTTT. Its translation is CASSELLRGPNTGELFF. The variable domain in full, with the rest retrieved from reference TRBV2 and TRBJ2-2, is EPEVTQTPSHQVTQMGQEVILRCVPISNHLYFYWYRQILGQKVEFLVSFYNNEISEKSEIFDDQFSVERPDGSNFTLKIRSTKLEDSAMYFCASSELLRGPNTGELFFGEGSRLTVL.

The CDR3 protein is CASRAGTSEDTQYF. CDR3 DNA: TGTGCCAGTAGGGCCGGGACTTCAGAAGATACGCAGTATTTT. This sequence joins TRBV19 and TRBJ2-3; D perhaps matches TRBD2 (6 bases). Germline CDR1 LNHDA, CDR2 SQIVND (reference sequence). The CDR3 spans 14 residues. V was trimmed by 6 bases and J by 5 bases, leaving 15 bases between them.

V usage is TRBV7-7 and J usage is TRBJ2-5, with 8 bases lining up with TRBD1. Near its end, the DNA agrees better with TRBJ2-7, so the J call may be wrong. Germline V gives CDR1 SSHAT, CDR2 FNYEAQ (reference sequence). The CDR3 contains 13 residues. The CDR3 bases are TGTGCCAGCAGCACCGGGACAGGATACGAGCAGTACTTC. This encodes CASSTGTGYEQYF.

The chain links TRBV29-1 to TRBJ1-1; no definite D call. V shed 4 bases and J shed 0 bases, with 12 bases lying between them. This CDR3 spans 14 amino acids. Germline V gene lookup returns CDR1 SQVTM and CDR2 ANQGSEA. The CDR3 here is CSVVGNGMNTEAFF. The CDR3 bases are TGCAGCGTTGTAGGGAACGGGATGAACACTGAAGCTTTCTTT.

This clone came up once. The chain has TRBV6-4 and TRBJ2-3; perhaps TRBD1 as D (6 bases). The V end lost 4 bases, the J end lost 6 bases, and 11 bases lay between the germline ends. From germline, CDR1 is MRHNA and CDR2 SNTAGT. This CDR3 is built from 13 residues. The CDR3 here is CASSGGPRDTQYF. The CDR3 nucleotides are TGTGCCAGCAGTGGGGGGCCAAGGGATACGCAGTATTTT.

This clone was observed a handful of times. The gene calls are TRBV5-1 and TRBJ1-4; TRBD1 aligns across 9 bases. CDR3 length equals 14 residues. J gave up 6 bases and V 5 bases, and 5 bases lay outside the gene matches. Germline CDR1 is SGHRS and CDR2 is YFSETQ. The CDR3 DNA follows: TGCGCCAGCAGGGATGGACAGGGGCATGAAAAACTGTTTTTT. It specifies CASRDGQGHEKLFF.

V is TRBV9 and J is TRBJ1-1; D is perhaps TRBD1 (6 bases). V lost 2 bases, J lost 3 bases, and 8 bases lay in between. The CDR3 is made up of 13 amino acids. Germline CDR1 and CDR2: SGDLS and YYNGEE. CDR3 bases: TGTGCCAGCAGCGTTCAGGGGCACACTGAAGCTTTCTTT. As protein: CASSVQGHTEAFF.

The chain employs TRBV5-1 and TRBJ2-5; the match to TRBD1 covers 7 bases. The CDR3 is 16 amino acids. CDR1 is SGHRS and CDR2 is YFSETQ in the germline V gene. V gave up 4 bases and J gave up 4 bases; unmatched junction bases: 13. CDR3 loop: CASSLKTDRSLETQYF. DNA of the CDR3: TGCGCCAGCAGCCTCAAGACGGACAGGAGTTTAGAGACCCAGTACTTC. Using reference TRBV5-1 and TRBJ2-5 for the parts outside the CDR3, the full variable domain is KAGVTQTPRYLIKTRGQQVTLSCSPISGHRSVSWYQQTPGQGLQFLFEYFSETQRNKGNFPGRFSGRQFSNSRSEMNVSTLELGDSALYLCASSLKTDRSLETQYFGPGTRLLVL.

Points on this clone: A read error may account for a junction end that differs from germline. This rearrangement joins TRBV29-1 to TRBJ2-1; TRBD1 agrees at 7 bases. Germline V lookup: CDR1 SQVTM, CDR2 ANQGSEA. The CDR3 consists of 13 residues. CDR3 region: CSAEQGSYNEQFF. Written as DNA, the CDR3 is TGCAGCGCTGAACAGGGGTCCTACAATGAGCAGTTCTTC.

The chain uses TRBV6-1 and TRBJ1-4, with 9 bases identical to TRBD1. CDR1 is MNHNS and CDR2 is SASEGT in the germline V gene. The CDR3 totals 15 residues. V trimming: 7 bases; J trimming: 7 bases; junction bases outside the gene matches: 10. CDR3 DNA: TGTGCCAGCAAACCTCACCGGGACAGGGTTGAAAAACTGTTTTTT. This sequence encodes CASKPHRDRVEKLFF.

The chain has TRBV6-1 and TRBJ2-4; the D is unclear. The CDR3 is 15 residues long. Germline lookup yields CDR1 MNHNS and CDR2 SASEGT. Deletions cut 6 bases from V and 5 bases from J, with 17 bases between. CDR3 loop: CASSAAGDGQNIQYF. In DNA form, the CDR3 reads TGTGCCAGCAGCGCGGCCGGAGACGGTCAAAACATTCAGTACTTC.

The V and J genes are TRBV6-1 and TRBJ1-5, with 7 bases aligning to TRBD1. Germline lookup yields CDR1 MNHNS and CDR2 SASEGT. After removal of 5 bases from V and 9 bases from J, the junction contained 7 bases not matched to a gene. The CDR3 is made up of 13 amino acids. CDR3: CASSHDRVRPQHF. The DNA of the CDR3 is TGTGCCAGCAGTCATGACAGGGTGCGGCCCCAGCATTTT.

The chain joins TRBV27 to TRBJ1-4; D ambiguous. The germline V gene has CDR1 MNHEY and CDR2 SMNVEV (reference sequence). V was trimmed by 1 base and J by 6 bases, leaving 9 bases between them. This CDR3 has 14 amino acids. DNA of the CDR3: TGTGCCAGCAGTTTATTTGCCGGGGATGAAAAACTGTTTTTT. It specifies CASSLFAGDEKLFF.

The chain couples TRBV5-1 to TRBJ1-2; TRBD1 is a possible D gene (6 bases). This CDR3 spans 18 amino acids. CDR1 is SGHRS and CDR2 is YFSETQ in the germline V gene. Trimming took 1 base from V and 5 from J, leaving 24 bases between them. The CDR3 protein is CASSLQGPQVYVEYGYTF. The CDR3 DNA follows: TGCGCCAGCAGCTTGCAGGGGCCCCAGGTTTACGTGGAGTATGGCTACACCTTC.

The chain recombines TRBV10-3 with TRBJ2-7; the D is unclear. Germline-derived CDR1 and CDR2 are ENHRY and SYGVKD. The CDR3 has 12 amino acids. V lost 11 bases, J lost 2 bases, and 13 bases lay in between. The CDR3 protein is CASSVQTYEQYF. DNA for the CDR3: TGTGCCTCATCCGTTCAGACCTACGAGCAGTACTTC.

This chain joins TRBV6-5 and TRBJ2-7, with 8 bases aligning to TRBD1. The CDR3 is 14 residues long. V shed 6 bases, J shed 4 bases, and the junction held 8 bases outside the gene matches. Germline CDR1 is MNHEY and CDR2 is SVGAGI. The chain's CDR3 is CASRNLRGPYEQYF. In DNA, the CDR3 is TGTGCCAGCAGAAACCTCAGGGGGCCTTACGAGCAGTACTTC.

The V call is TRBV5-1, the J call TRBJ1-1; 7 bases fit TRBD1. Germline loops: CDR1 SGHRS, CDR2 YFSETQ. This CDR3 contains 16 residues. V was pared by 4 bases and J by 2 bases, with 11 bases of the junction left unmatched. The CDR3 bases are TGCGCCAGCAGCACGACAGGGATCTTAATTAACACTGAAGCTTTCTTT. Its protein product is CASSTTGILINTEAFF.

The chain joins TRBV5-8 to TRBJ1-5, with a possible D match to TRBD1 (5 bases). Germline V CDR1 and CDR2: SGHTS, YDEGEE. Trimming pared 2 bases from V and 6 bases from J, leaving 9 bases between. The CDR3 is made up of 13 amino acids. The DNA for the CDR3 is TGTGCCAGCAGCTTAAGGCAGGGTCAGCCCCAGCATTTT. Protein product: CASSLRQGQPQHF.

A word on this clone: Distinct nucleotide sequences in the sample also encode this CDR3. V and J are TRBV6-1 and TRBJ2-7; D ambiguous. Germline assignment: CDR1 MNHNS and CDR2 SASEGT. Trimming removed 3 bases at V and 4 bases at J, with 4 bases between. This CDR3 is 11 amino acids long. The CDR3 DNA sequence: TGTGCCAGCAGTGACAGGTACGAGCAGTACTTC. Translating gives CASSDRYEQYF.

This chain links TRBV25-1 with TRBJ2-7; 8 nucleotides line up with TRBD1. The CDR3 sequence is 15 residues long. In germline, CDR1 is MGHDK, CDR2 SYGVNS. The V and J ends lost 3 bases and 4 bases, in that order; junction bases with no gene match: 8. The CDR3 protein is CASSDPTGALYEQYF. The CDR3 nucleotides read TGTGCCAGCAGTGACCCGACAGGGGCCTTATACGAGCAGTACTTC.

This sequence joins TRBV7-9 and TRBJ1-1; D is uncertain. Trimming removed 3 bases from V and 3 bases from J, with 11 bases in between. The V gene's germline CDR1 is SEHNR and CDR2 FQNEAQ (reference sequence). This CDR3 region has 14 residues. The CDR3 protein is CASSFRGRDTEAFF. DNA of the CDR3: TGTGCCAGCAGCTTTAGAGGTCGGGACACTGAAGCTTTCTTT.

The table lists this clone with a few counts. The rearrangement uses TRBV6-6 and TRBJ1-2; 8 bases align to TRBD1. This CDR3 has 15 amino acids. The V gene's germline CDR1 is MNHNY and CDR2 SVGAGI (reference sequence). V trimming: 2 bases; J trimming: 1 base; junction bases outside the gene matches: 3. CDR3 sequence: CASSYDTGGNYGYTF. The DNA of the CDR3 is TGTGCCAGCAGTTACGATACAGGGGGTAACTATGGCTACACCTTC.